This passage covers 8 T cell receptor beta chains from one sample sequenced in a study of long-term antiretroviral therapy in people with HIV. The immunoSEQ assay was v3.0, run at survey level. Clones were sequenced by immunoSEQ multiplex PCR, and TCRdb holds only the in-frame ones, with some missing. The data contain tens of thousands of clones, roughly 85% of them singletons. Sequencing was performed on unsorted PBMCs, taken 4.1 years after starting antiretroviral therapy. These receptors all come from a woman in her forties with HIV.

This chain uses TRBV6-5 with TRBJ1-2; D remains unclear. The CDR3 covers 15 residues. The germline CDR1 and CDR2 sequences are MNHEY and SVGAGI. V was shortened by 0 bases and J by 8 bases, with 16 bases between the two germline ends. DNA of the CDR3: TGTGCCAGCAGTTACTCGATTTCCAGGCTAGAGGGCTACACCTTC. Residues: CASSYSISRLEGYTF.

By share, this clone counts as medium-sized. The V and J genes are TRBV7-2 and TRBJ2-5; D is unresolved. Germline loops: CDR1 SGHTA, CDR2 FQGNSA. The CDR3 contains 12 residues. V gave up 4 bases and J gave up 5 bases, with 8 bases separating them. The CDR3 loop is CASSWAGETQYF. The CDR3 bases are TGTGCCAGCAGCTGGGCCGGGGAGACCCAGTACTTC.

The CDR3 nucleotides read TGTGCCAGCAGCGGATCAGGCATCTCTGGCTACACCTTC. It translates to CASSGSGISGYTF. V usage is TRBV9 and J usage is TRBJ1-2; D unresolved. The CDR3 sequence is 13 residues long. CDR1 and CDR2 (germline): SGDLS, YYNGEE. The ends were cut back, 3 bases at V and 7 bases at J, with 13 bases in the middle.

The chain has TRBV6-1 and TRBJ2-1; perhaps TRBD2 as D (7 bases). Germline assignment: CDR1 MNHNS and CDR2 SASEGT. There are 15 residues in the CDR3. Trimming took off 8 bases at V and 6 bases at J, with 20 bases between the two ends. CDR3 bases: TGTGCCAGCGCCGCGGGGGCCTCCACCTTCAATGAGCAGTTCTTC. This sequence encodes CASAAGASTFNEQFF.

The chain links TRBV5-1 to TRBJ2-7; 14 nucleotides line up with TRBD2. V lost 3 bases to trimming and J lost 7 bases; unmatched junction nucleotides: 6. CDR1 SGHRS and CDR2 YFSETQ come from the germline V gene. This CDR3 region has 15 residues. The CDR3 protein is CASSSGLAGVGEQYF. DNA of the CDR3: TGCGCCAGCAGCTCGGGACTAGCGGGAGTCGGGGAGCAGTACTTC.

This clone was counted between two and nine times. The rearrangement uses TRBV18 and TRBJ1-1; tentatively, D is TRBD1 (6 bases). The length of the CDR3 is 13 residues. V lost 6 bases and J 5 bases, leaving 13 bases between the germline ends. In germline, CDR1 is KGHSH, CDR2 LQKENI. CDR3 DNA sequence: TGTGCCAGCTCGGGGGTAGGGGGAACTGAAGCTTTCTTT. Residues: CASSGVGGTEAFF.

This clone is labeled as medium-sized. The rearrangement joins TRBV5-4 to TRBJ1-1, with unresolved D. From germline, CDR1 is SGHNT and CDR2 YYREEE (reference sequence). V shed 0 bases and J shed 2 bases, with 8 bases lying between them. This CDR3 comprises 14 residues. The CDR3 bases are TGTGCCAGCAGCTTGGGCGGCACAAACACTGAAGCTTTCTTT. Encoded protein: CASSLGGTNTEAFF.

This clone was counted once. The chain carries TRBV7-9 and TRBJ1-1; 8 bases line up with TRBD1. J lost 1 base, V lost 5 bases, and 18 bases had no gene match. This CDR3 spans 19 amino acids. CDR1 is SEHNR, CDR2 FQNEAQ, per germline (reference sequence). CDR3 in amino acids: CASSPNFVRQGPRNTEAFF. DNA for the CDR3: TGTGCCAGCAGCCCAAATTTCGTCAGACAGGGGCCACGGAACACTGAAGCTTTCTTT.